This TCR beta chain came from a study of T cells in Graves' hyperthyroidism and ophthalmopathy. This CDR3 has 15 amino acids. Trimming stripped 1 base from V and 3 bases from J, with 12 bases between. Overall study findings and caveats: A 13 V-J model separated ophthalmopathy from stable hyperthyroidism.

Concerning this clonotype itself: The antigen is not known.

RNA transcripts provided the source from which TCR beta CDR3 regions were amplified. First-round RT-PCR of the TCR CDR3 relied on the HTBI primer set. From the multiplex PCR reads, TCRdb called clonotypes with MiXCR, one entry per CDR3 protein. The data hold 650,000 to 800,000 distinct CDR3 sequences, with about 45% observed a single time. The chain recombines TRBV12-3 or TRBV12-4 with TRBJ1-2; D is unresolved. This sequence was found in an adult man with Graves' disease, either hyperthyroidism or ophthalmopathy (not recorded which). Sequenced input: peripheral blood or thyroid tissue (not recorded which). CDR3 DNA sequence: TGTGCCAGCAGTTTAGACGGAGGAGGACACTATGGCTACACCTTC. Translated: CASSLDGGGHYGYTF.